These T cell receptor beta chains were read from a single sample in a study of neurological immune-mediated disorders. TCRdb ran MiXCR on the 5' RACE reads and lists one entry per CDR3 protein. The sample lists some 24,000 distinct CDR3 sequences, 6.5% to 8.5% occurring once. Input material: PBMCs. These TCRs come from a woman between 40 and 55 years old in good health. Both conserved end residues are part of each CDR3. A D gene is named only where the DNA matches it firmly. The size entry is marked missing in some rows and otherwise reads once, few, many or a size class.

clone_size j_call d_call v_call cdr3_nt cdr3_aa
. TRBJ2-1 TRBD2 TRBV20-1 TGCAGTGCTGGAGCGAGCGGGAGGGCCCCCTCCTACAATGAGCAGTTCTTC CSAGASGRAPSYNEQFF
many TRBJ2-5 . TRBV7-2 TGTGCCAGCAGCTTAGGGTCGGGGGCTGGACAAGAGACCCAGTACTTC CASSLGSGAGQETQYF
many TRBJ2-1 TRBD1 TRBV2 TGTGCCAGCAGTCGGGACAGCAATGAGCAGTTCTTC CASSRDSNEQFF
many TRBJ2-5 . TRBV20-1 TGCAGTGCTAGAGTTCCGGGACAAGAGACCCAGTACTTC CSARVPGQETQYF
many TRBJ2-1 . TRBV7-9 TGTGCCAGCAGCTTCCGCGAGCCGTTACTAGGGAATGAGCAGTTCTTC CASSFREPLLGNEQFF
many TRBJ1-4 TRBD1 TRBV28 TGTGCCAGCAGATCCGGGACAGCGCGTGAAAAACTGTTTTTT CASRSGTAREKLFF
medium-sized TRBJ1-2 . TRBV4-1 TGCGCCAGCAGCCAAGATCCGGCAAGAGACGGCTATGGCTACACCTTC CASSQDPARDGYGYTF
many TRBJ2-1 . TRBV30 TGTGCCTGGAGTGTACTTCTGGGGAGCGAGCAGTTCTTC CAWSVLLGSEQFF
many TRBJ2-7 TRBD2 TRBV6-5 TGTGCCAGCAGACACGGACTAGCGGGGTCCGACGAGCAGTACTTC CASRHGLAGSDEQYF
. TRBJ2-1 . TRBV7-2 TGTGCCAGCAGCCGAGGGTCGAGCTTCCAGTTCTTC CASSRGSSFQFF
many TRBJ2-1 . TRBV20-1 TGCAGTGCTAGGGCCCCGGCGGGGAAAGTACCCAATGAGCAGTTCTTC CSARAPAGKVPNEQFF
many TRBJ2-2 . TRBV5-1 TGCGCCAGCAGCTTGACCACTCCCGGGGAGCTGTTTTTT CASSLTTPGELFF
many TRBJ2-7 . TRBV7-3 TGTGCCAGCAGCTCAAGCGCCGGAAACGAGCAGTACTTC CASSSSAGNEQYF
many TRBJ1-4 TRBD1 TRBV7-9 TGTGCCAGCAGCTCTCGGACAGGATATGAAAAACTGTTTTTT CASSSRTGYEKLFF
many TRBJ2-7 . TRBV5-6 TGTGCCAGCAGCTTATGGTACGAGCAGTACTTC CASSLWYEQYF
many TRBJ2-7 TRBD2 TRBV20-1 TGCAGTGCTAGGCCGGGGGGAAAAAAGGACGAGCAGTACTTC CSARPGGKKDEQYF
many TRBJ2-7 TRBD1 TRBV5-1 TGCGCCAGCAGCTTGGGACAGGGGAGACACGAGCAGTACTTC CASSLGQGRHEQYF
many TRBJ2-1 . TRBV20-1 TGCAGTGCTAGTGACAGGTTCAGCTCCTACAATGAGCAGTTCTTC CSASDRFSSYNEQFF
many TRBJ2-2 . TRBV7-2 TGTGCCAGCAGCTTCAGGGATCGCACCGGGGAGCTGTTTTTT CASSFRDRTGELFF
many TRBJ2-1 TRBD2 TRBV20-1 TGCAGTGCTAGAAGTCTAGCGGACTACAATGAGCAGTTCTTC CSARSLADYNEQFF
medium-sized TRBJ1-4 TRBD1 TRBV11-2 TGTGCCAGCAGCTTTAATACCGGACAGGGCGGGGAAAAACTGTTTTTT CASSFNTGQGGEKLFF
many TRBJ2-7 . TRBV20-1 TGCAGTGCCGTGAGCGGGTATACCTACGAGCAGTACTTC CSAVSGYTYEQYF
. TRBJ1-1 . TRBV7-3 TGTGCCAGCAGCTTAATGGTGGGAGTGAACACTGAAGCTTTCTTT CASSLMVGVNTEAFF
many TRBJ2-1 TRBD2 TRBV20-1 TGCAGCGCCTATAGCGGGAGTGGAGGCAATGAGCAGTTCTTC CSAYSGSGGNEQFF
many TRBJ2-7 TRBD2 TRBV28 TGTGCCAGCAGTTTATTTGCGGGAGACTACGAGCAGTACTTC CASSLFAGDYEQYF
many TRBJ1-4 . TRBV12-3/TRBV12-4 TGTGCCAGCAGTTTCTTTTTGGGACCCCCGGATGAAAAACTGTTTTTT CASSFFLGPPDEKLFF
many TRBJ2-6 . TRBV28 TGTGCCAGCCTTAGCTACTCTGGGGCCAACGTCCTGACTTTC CASLSYSGANVLTF
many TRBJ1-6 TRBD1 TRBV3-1 TGTGCCAGCAGCCGTTTAGGACAGGGGAAAAGCTCCTATAATTCACCCCTCCACTTT CASSRLGQGKSSYNSPLHF
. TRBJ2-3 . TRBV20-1 TGCAGTGCTGGTCAGGGTTCAGATACGCAGTATTTT CSAGQGSDTQYF
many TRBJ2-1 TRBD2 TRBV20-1 TGCAGTGTCCCGACTAGCGGGAGGTGGTACAATGAGCAGTTCTTC CSVPTSGRWYNEQFF
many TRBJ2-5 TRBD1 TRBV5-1 TGCGCCAGCAGCCCCGGGACAGGGGGCTACCAAGAGACCCAGTACTTC CASSPGTGGYQETQYF
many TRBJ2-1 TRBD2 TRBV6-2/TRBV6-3 TGTGCCAGCAGTCTAGCGGGAGGGCTCCGGGATGAGCAGTTCTTC CASSLAGGLRDEQFF
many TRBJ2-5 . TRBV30 TGTGCCTGGAGTGAGGCATCCCAAGAGACCCAGTACTTC CAWSEASQETQYF
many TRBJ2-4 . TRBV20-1 TGCAGTGCTAGACCGGGTAGTGGAGCCAAAAACATTCAGTACTTC CSARPGSGAKNIQYF
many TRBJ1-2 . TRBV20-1 TGCAGTGCTACAGATGCCCAAGAAGGCTACACCTTC CSATDAQEGYTF
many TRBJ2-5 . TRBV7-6 TGTGCCAGCAGCTTAGCTGAGTCGGGGAATGGTGAGACCCAGTACTTC CASSLAESGNGETQYF
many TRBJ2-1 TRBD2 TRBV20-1 TGCAGTGCCCCCACTAGCGGGTCCTACAATGAGCAGTTCTTC CSAPTSGSYNEQFF
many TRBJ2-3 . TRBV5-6 TGTGCCAGCAGCCCTACGGGGTCAGATACGCAGTATTTT CASSPTGSDTQYF
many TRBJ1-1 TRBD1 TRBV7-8 TGTGCCAGCAGCTTATCAGGCGTGGGCAGGGGGAGAGTCATGAACACTGAAGCTTTCTTT CASSLSGVGRGRVMNTEAFF
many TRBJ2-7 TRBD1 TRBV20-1 TGCAGTGCTATCTCCGGGACAGGGGCCTCCTACGAGCAGTACTTC CSAISGTGASYEQYF
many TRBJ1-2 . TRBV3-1 TGTGCCAGCAGCCAAGGACAGACTTACCTCTATGGCTACACCTTC CASSQGQTYLYGYTF
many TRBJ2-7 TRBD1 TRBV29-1 TGCAGCTCCTGGACAGGGGGCAACGAGCAGTACTTC CSSWTGGNEQYF
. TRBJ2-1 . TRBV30 TGTGCCTGGAGTCGGCAGGGTTTGAACAATGAGCAGTTCTTC CAWSRQGLNNEQFF
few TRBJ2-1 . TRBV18 TGTGCCAGCTCACCAGCTTCCAGGTCCGATGAGCAGTTCTTC CASSPASRSDEQFF
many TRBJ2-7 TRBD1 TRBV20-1 TGCAGTGCTAGGTGGACAGGGTACGAGCAGTACTTC CSARWTGYEQYF
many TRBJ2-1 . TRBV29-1 TGCAGCGTTGAAGAGATGGACAGTGTTCCGTTCTTC CSVEEMDSVPFF